One sample yielded the 28 T cell receptor beta chains listed below, sequenced in a study of cytomegalovirus exposure and HLA in healthy donors. PCR employed 60 Vbeta and 13 Jbeta primers. Assay used: immunoSEQ multiplex PCR; TCRdb lists only in-frame clones, some missing. The profile covers roughly 180,000 clones, with over 70% appearing a single time and 3.7% taken by the ten largest. Sequenced input: PBMCs. The receptors derive from a woman in her sixties or seventies in good health and CMV-seropositive.

The rearrangement links TRBV28 to TRBJ1-3, with 7 bases matching TRBD1. V lost 5 bases and J lost 1; bases outside the gene matches: 2. There are 14 residues in the CDR3. Per germline, CDR1 MDHEN and CDR2 SYDVKM. DNA for the CDR3: TGTGCCAGCAGTACAGGGGCGTCTGGAAACACCATATATTTT. This gives the protein CASSTGASGNTIYF.

The CDR3 DNA reads as TGTGCCAGCAGTTTTCAGGGGGGAGGTCAGCCCCAGCATTTT. Translated: CASSFQGGGQPQHF. The chain carries TRBV27 and TRBJ1-5; 7 bases map to TRBD1. V gave up 3 bases and J gave up 6 bases; unmatched junction bases: 5. CDR3 length: 14 residues. Germline-derived CDR1 and CDR2 are MNHEY and SMNVEV (reference sequence).

The J gene is TRBJ1-5, the V gene TRBV19, with D tentatively TRBD1 (6 bases). The CDR3 length is 15 residues. V was shortened by 4 bases and J by 6 bases, with 16 bases between the two germline ends. Germline lookup yields CDR1 LNHDA and CDR2 SQIVND (reference sequence). The chain's CDR3 is CASSTWTARGQPQHF. The CDR3 region has the DNA TGTGCCAGTAGTACCTGGACAGCCCGCGGTCAGCCCCAGCATTTT.

This rearrangement joins TRBV7-2 to TRBJ2-5; 8 positions match TRBD2. Trimming took 5 bases from V and 5 from J; bases not matched to a gene: 13. Per germline, CDR1 SGHTA and CDR2 FQGNSA. The CDR3 runs 16 residues. CDR3 in DNA: TGTGCCAGCAGCATTAGGAACGGGAGGGTCGGTGAGACCCAGTACTTC. Its protein is CASSIRNGRVGETQYF.

The chain links TRBV27 to TRBJ2-7, with D possibly being TRBD1 (6 bases). The CDR3 extends over 14 amino acids. The V gene lost 5 bases and the J gene lost 2 bases, with 13 bases spanning the gap. CDR1 is MNHEY, CDR2 SMNVEV, per germline (reference sequence). The CDR3 nucleotides read TGTGCCAGCAGTAGGGGGATGGGACCCTACGAGCAGTACTTC. Residues: CASSRGMGPYEQYF.

The chain carries TRBV6-5 and TRBJ1-5; D perhaps matches TRBD1 (5 bases). This CDR3 is 14 amino acids long. Trimming removed 6 bases at V and 9 bases at J, with 18 bases between. The germline CDR1 and CDR2 sequences are MNHEY and SVGAGI. CDR3 DNA sequence: TGTGCCAGCAGATTCCAGACAGCTCAATCGCCCCAGCATTTT. Translated, it gives CASRFQTAQSPQHF.

The V gene is TRBV19, the J gene TRBJ2-7, with D possibly matching TRBD1 (6 bases). Trimming took off 11 bases at V and 3 bases at J, with 17 bases between the two ends. The CDR3 length is 13 residues. Germline CDR1 is LNHDA and CDR2 is SQIVND (reference sequence). For the CDR3, the DNA is TGTGCCTGTCGGGACGGACAGAACTACGAGCAGTACTTC. Protein product: CACRDGQNYEQYF.

The genes are TRBV7-8 and TRBJ2-2; TRBD2 might be the D (5 bases). The CDR3 sequence is 16 residues long. Germline values: CDR1 SGHVS, CDR2 FQNEAQ. V was pared by 5 bases and J by 3 bases, with 16 bases between. CDR3 DNA sequence: TGTGCCAGCAGCCCCCCCTTGCGGGCCTACACCGGGGAGCTGTTTTTT. Translating it yields CASSPPLRAYTGELFF.

The V call is TRBV7-9, the J call TRBJ2-1; unclear D gene. Trimming took off 5 bases at V and 5 bases at J, with 13 bases between the two ends. CDR1 and CDR2 from the germline V gene are SEHNR and FQNEAQ (reference sequence). This CDR3 is built from 14 residues. The chain's CDR3 is CASSPRMRNNEQFF. The CDR3 DNA reads TGTGCCAGCAGCCCCCGGATGCGGAACAATGAGCAGTTCTTC.

The CDR3 loop is CASSRDRGLGNQPQHF. CDR3 nucleotide sequence: TGTGCCAGCAGTAGGGACAGGGGGCTGGGTAATCAGCCCCAGCATTTT. V gene TRBV28 combines with J gene TRBJ1-5, with 12 bases lining up with TRBD1. Germline values: CDR1 MDHEN, CDR2 SYDVKM. Trimming cost V 5 bases and J 4 bases; bases outside gene matches: 6. The CDR3 totals 16 residues. Together with reference TRBV28 and TRBJ1-5, the CDR3 gives the full variable domain: DVKVTQSSRYLVKRTGEKVFLECVQDMDHENMFWYRQDPGLGLRLIYFSYDVKMKEKGDIPEGYSVSREKKERFSLILESASTNQTSMYLCASSRDRGLGNQPQHFGDGTRLSIL.

The gene calls are TRBV7-2 and TRBJ1-2; 7 positions match TRBD1. CDR3 length: 14 residues. CDR1 SGHTA and CDR2 FQGNSA come from the germline V gene. J was trimmed by 6 bases and V by 2 bases; bases with no gene match: 6. DNA of the CDR3: TGTGCCAGCAGCTTACAGACCGGACAGGATGGCTACACCTTC. As protein: CASSLQTGQDGYTF.

About this clone: The same CDR3 can be traced to other DNA sequences in this sample. The chain carries TRBV18 and TRBJ2-6, with D uncertain. V was clipped by 3 bases and J by 0 bases, with 6 bases between them. This CDR3 spans 15 amino acids. The germline gives CDR1 KGHSH, CDR2 LQKENI. The CDR3, as DNA: TGTGCCAGCTCACCGCCCAGCTCTGGGGCCAACGTCCTGACTTTC. Translated: CASSPPSSGANVLTF.

The rearrangement links TRBV10-3 to TRBJ1-1, with 8 nucleotides matching TRBD1. The J segment lost 5 bases and the V segment lost 5 bases, leaving 7 bases of the junction unmatched. CDR1 ENHRY and CDR2 SYGVKD come from the germline V gene. The CDR3 extends over 14 amino acids. CDR3 in DNA: TGTGCCATCAGTAAGACAGGGGAGCGAACTGAAGCTTTCTTT. Translated: CAISKTGERTEAFF.

The CDR3 is CASSQGSGVGYTF. CDR3 coding DNA: TGCGCCAGCAGCCAAGGATCAGGGGTTGGCTACACCTTC. V and J are TRBV4-1 and TRBJ1-2; maybe TRBD1 (6 bases). Germline CDR1 and CDR2: MGHRA and YSYEKL. V lost 1 base and J lost 7, with 10 bases in between. The CDR3 sequence is 13 residues long.

This clone was counted a single time. This sequence joins TRBV5-4 and TRBJ2-5, with TRBD2 matching over 9 bases. The CDR3 consists of 16 residues. The V segment lost 4 bases and the J segment 5 bases; nucleotides outside the gene matches: 12. Germline V lookup: CDR1 SGHNT, CDR2 YYREEE (reference sequence). This CDR3 is CASSISGGGAKETQYF. The DNA of the CDR3 is TGTGCCAGCAGCATAAGCGGCGGGGGGGCCAAGGAGACCCAGTACTTC.

The chain recombines TRBV7-8 with TRBJ2-7, with TRBD1 matching over 7 bases. V was clipped by 5 bases and J by 2 bases; unmatched bases: 6. Germline assignment: CDR1 SGHVS and CDR2 FQNEAQ. This CDR3 comprises 14 residues. The CDR3 reads CASSARQGPYEQYF. CDR3 coding DNA: TGTGCCAGCAGCGCCCGACAGGGACCCTACGAGCAGTACTTC.

The rearrangement links TRBV7-6 to TRBJ2-7; maybe TRBD1 (5 bases). CDR1 and CDR2 from the germline V gene are SGHVS and FNYEAQ. This CDR3 is built from 14 residues. The germline V and J ends were trimmed by 0 bases and 6 bases, with 12 bases remaining between them. CDR3 region: CASSLAGPTAEQYF. CDR3 DNA sequence: TGTGCCAGCAGCTTAGCGGGTCCGACAGCCGAGCAGTACTTC.

A few counts support this clone. V is TRBV5-1 and J is TRBJ2-3; 8 bases fit TRBD2. The CDR3 runs to 15 residues. The V gene end was trimmed by 6 bases and the J gene end by 4 bases; junction bases not matched to a gene: 10. Germline values: CDR1 SGHRS, CDR2 YFSETQ. CDR3 region: CASTRGSGIPDTQYF. The CDR3 bases are TGCGCCAGCACCCGGGGTAGCGGGATCCCAGATACGCAGTATTTT.

This sequence joins TRBV28 and TRBJ2-1; D is unclear. Germline values: CDR1 MDHEN, CDR2 SYDVKM. The CDR3 has 12 amino acids. V was trimmed by 4 bases and J by 4 bases, leaving 5 bases between them. CDR3 loop: CASSSKYNEQFF. CDR3 sequence (DNA): TGTGCCAGCAGTTCCAAATACAATGAGCAGTTCTTC.

V usage is TRBV27 and J usage is TRBJ1-2; 7 bases align to TRBD1. From germline, CDR1 is MNHEY and CDR2 SMNVEV (reference sequence). Trimming at V came to 5 bases and at J to 8 bases, leaving 8 bases not matched to a gene. The CDR3 totals 13 residues. The CDR3 nucleotides read TGTGCCAGCAGTCTCACAGGGGCGGGGGGCTACACCTTC. Protein sequence: CASSLTGAGGYTF.

This clone was counted only a few times. A junction boundary mismatches the germline segment, possibly from a read error. The J gene is TRBJ2-4, the V gene TRBV4-1, with 8 positions matching TRBD2. The CDR3 length is 17 residues. Looked up from germline, CDR1 is MGHRA and CDR2 is YSYEKL. CDR3 amino acids: CASSQAGGRTRGNSQYF. For the CDR3, the DNA is TGCGCCAGCAGCCAAGCGGGAGGGAGGACTAGGGGAAACAGTCAGTACTTC.

Points on this clone: This sample also contains other DNA sequences that code for the same CDR3. This chain links TRBV2 with TRBJ2-3, with D tentatively TRBD2 (5 bases). CDR1 SNHLY and CDR2 FYNNEI come from the germline V gene. The CDR3 contains 13 residues. V lost 6 bases to trimming and J lost 2 bases, with 9 bases between them. Here the CDR3 DNA reads TGTGCCAGCAGCCGGGATTACACAGATACGCAGTATTTT. As protein: CASSRDYTDTQYF. Combining the CDR3 with reference TRBV2 and TRBJ2-3 gives the whole variable domain EPEVTQTPSHQVTQMGQEVILRCVPISNHLYFYWYRQILGQKVEFLVSFYNNEISEKSEIFDDQFSVERPDGSNFTLKIRSTKLEDSAMYFCASSRDYTDTQYFGPGTRLTVL.

This chain uses TRBV6-1 with TRBJ1-2, with D hard to call. The V end lost 10 bases, the J end lost 2 bases, and 8 bases lay between the germline ends. CDR1 and CDR2 from the germline V gene are MNHNS and SASEGT. The CDR3 loop spans 11 amino acids. CDR3 sequence: CATLLNYGYTF. CDR3 DNA: TGTGCCACCCTCCTGAACTATGGCTACACCTTC.

The chain combines TRBV5-5 with TRBJ1-4, with TRBD1 as a possible D gene (5 bases). Per germline, CDR1 SGHKS and CDR2 YYEKEE (reference sequence). This CDR3 is built from 17 residues. The V end lost 1 base, the J end lost 6 bases, and 19 bases lay between the germline ends. The CDR3 reads CASSLRQGGLNDEKLFF. As DNA, the CDR3 is TGTGCCAGCAGCTTGAGGCAGGGCGGTTTAAATGATGAAAAACTGTTTTTT.

This sequence joins TRBV10-3 and TRBJ2-7; 9 bases are shared with TRBD1. With V trimmed by 2 bases and J by 5 bases, 10 bases remained unmatched. The CDR3 consists of 16 residues. The germline gives CDR1 ENHRY, CDR2 SYGVKD. The CDR3 DNA sequence: TGTGCCATCAGTGAGCCGAACAGGGGGCGCAGGGACGAGCAGTACTTC. Amino acid sequence: CAISEPNRGRRDEQYF.

The chain recombines TRBV29-1 with TRBJ1-2; TRBD1 aligns across 10 bases. V shed 4 bases, J shed 3 bases, and the junction held 8 bases outside the gene matches. The germline V gene encodes CDR1 SQVTM and CDR2 ANQGSEA. The CDR3 covers 15 residues. CDR3 sequence: CSVAGTGEDYYGYTF. For the CDR3, the DNA is TGCAGCGTTGCCGGGACAGGGGAAGACTACTATGGCTACACCTTC.

J is TRBJ2-1 and V is TRBV5-1; the D is unclear. This CDR3 has 14 residues. The germline CDR1 and CDR2 sequences are SGHRS and YFSETQ. The V and J ends lost 8 bases and 4 bases respectively, with 16 bases between them. CDR3 nucleotides: TGCGCCAGTAAAACTACCTCCCGGTACAATGAGCAGTTCTTC. Its translation: CASKTTSRYNEQFF.

V usage is TRBV5-1 and J usage is TRBJ2-1; possible D gene TRBD2, 6 bases. The CDR3 loop spans 15 amino acids. V was pared by 3 bases and J by 4 bases, with 14 bases between. Germline lookup yields CDR1 SGHRS and CDR2 YFSETQ. Here the CDR3 reads CASSYLASLYNEQFF. Here the CDR3 DNA reads TGCGCCAGCAGCTATCTAGCGAGCCTTTACAATGAGCAGTTCTTC.